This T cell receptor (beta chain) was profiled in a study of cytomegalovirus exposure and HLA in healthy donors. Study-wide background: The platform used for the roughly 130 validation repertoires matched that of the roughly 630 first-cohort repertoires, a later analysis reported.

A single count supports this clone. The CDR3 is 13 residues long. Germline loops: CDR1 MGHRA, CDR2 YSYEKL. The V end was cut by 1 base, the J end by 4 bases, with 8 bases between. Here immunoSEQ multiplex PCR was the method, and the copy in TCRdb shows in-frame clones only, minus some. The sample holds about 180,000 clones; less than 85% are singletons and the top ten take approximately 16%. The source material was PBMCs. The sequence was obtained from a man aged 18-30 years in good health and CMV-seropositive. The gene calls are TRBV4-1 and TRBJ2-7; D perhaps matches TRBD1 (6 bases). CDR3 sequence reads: CASSQGTDYEQYF. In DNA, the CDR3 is TGCGCCAGCAGCCAAGGGACAGATTACGAGCAGTACTTC.